The 16 T cell receptor beta chains below were found in one sample sequenced in a study of blood T cell repertoires in COVID-19. Generated by immunoSEQ multiplex PCR, the TCRdb table keeps only in-frame clones and is missing some. The data hold over 100,000 clones, with 70% to 90% observed a single time. The specimen was peripheral blood. These receptor sequences come from a human donor in a cohort sampled during active COVID-19.

The chain has TRBV2 and TRBJ2-1; 8 bases agree with TRBD2. The V segment lost 5 bases and the J segment 1 base; nucleotides outside the gene matches: 4. This CDR3 spans 15 amino acids. Germline CDR1 and CDR2: SNHLY and FYNNEI. CDR3 residues: CASSSTSASYNEQFF. CDR3 nucleotide sequence: TGTGCCAGCAGTTCGACTAGCGCATCCTACAATGAGCAGTTCTTC.

This chain joins TRBV27 and TRBJ1-2; 8 bases fit TRBD1. Germline assignment: CDR1 MNHEY and CDR2 SMNVEV (reference sequence). Trimming cost V 6 bases and J 5 bases; bases outside gene matches: 11. The CDR3 sequence is 15 residues long. The chain's CDR3 is CASSPYNRGWYGYTF. The CDR3, as DNA: TGTGCCAGCAGCCCATATAACAGGGGGTGGTATGGCTACACCTTC.

This chain joins TRBV2 and TRBJ1-3, with no clear D. There are 13 residues in the CDR3. Germline V gene data show CDR1 as SNHLY and CDR2 as FYNNEI. CDR3 DNA: TGTGCTAAGCGGGTCAGCTCTGGAAACACCATATATTTT. Translated, it gives CAKRVSSGNTIYF.

The DNA for the CDR3 is TGCGCCAGCAGCCCCGGGACAGGCATTGAGGGCTACACCTTC. It yields the protein CASSPGTGIEGYTF. This chain connects TRBV4-1 to TRBJ1-2; 8 nucleotides match TRBD1. The CDR3 runs 14 residues. The ends lost 4 bases at V and 8 bases at J; junction bases unmatched: 9. CDR1 is MGHRA and CDR2 is YSYEKL in the germline V gene.

J is TRBJ1-1 and V is TRBV27; D is uncertain. The CDR3 covers 12 residues. Germline loops: CDR1 MNHEY, CDR2 SMNVEV (reference sequence). V shed 6 bases and J shed 4 bases, with 9 bases lying between them. The CDR3 DNA follows: TGTGCCAGCAGCCGCGACTTCACTGAAGCTTTCTTT. Its protein product is CASSRDFTEAFF.

A single count supports this clone. This rearrangement joins TRBV28 to TRBJ2-7; maybe TRBD1 (6 bases). Germline lookup yields CDR1 MDHEN and CDR2 SYDVKM. This CDR3 spans 14 amino acids. V was trimmed by 10 bases and J by 3 bases, leaving 19 bases between them. The CDR3, as DNA: TGTGCCATCCGCAGAGGGGCAGGGGTCTACGAGCAGTACTTC. The encoded protein is CAIRRGAGVYEQYF.

The chain has TRBV7-9 and TRBJ2-3; D is possibly TRBD1 (5 bases). Deletions cut 5 bases from V and 5 bases from J, with 14 bases between. The CDR3 is made up of 14 amino acids. Germline assignment: CDR1 SEHNR and CDR2 FQNEAQ (reference sequence). The CDR3 coding sequence is TGTGCCAGCAGCCTAAAGGGGTCGGGAGATACGCAGTATTTT. This sequence encodes CASSLKGSGDTQYF.

The rearrangement joins TRBV19 to TRBJ1-1, with a tentative D call TRBD1 (5 bases). The CDR3 runs to 16 residues. Germline-derived CDR1 and CDR2 are LNHDA and SQIVND (reference sequence). With 2 bases removed from V and 1 base from J, the gap between germline ends came to 14 bases. The CDR3, as DNA: TGTGCCAGTAGTATAACCGGGGGTCCTAAGAACACTGAAGCTTTCTTT. Its protein is CASSITGGPKNTEAFF.

V is TRBV10-3 and J is TRBJ2-7; D perhaps matches TRBD2 (7 bases). The germline gives CDR1 ENHRY, CDR2 SYGVKD. Between the trimmed V and J ends, which lost 2 bases and 0 bases, there was a span of 14 bases. The CDR3 runs to 16 residues. The CDR3 reads CAISEGGAGLSYEQYF. CDR3 nucleotides: TGTGCCATCAGTGAGGGGGGGGCAGGGCTCTCCTACGAGCAGTACTTC.

The chain joins TRBV7-6 to TRBJ2-5; 9 positions match TRBD1. The CDR3 runs 17 residues. The V segment lost 3 bases and the J segment 9 bases; nucleotides outside the gene matches: 17. CDR1 SGHVS and CDR2 FNYEAQ come from the germline V gene. This chain's CDR3 is CASSFWEPQGAQGSQYF. The CDR3 bases are TGTGCCAGCAGCTTTTGGGAACCACAGGGGGCGCAGGGGTCCCAGTACTTC.

This clone was counted only a few times. The junction does not match germline at one end; this may be a read error. The V call is TRBV5-1, the J call TRBJ2-7, with TRBD1 matching over 8 bases. From germline, CDR1 is SGHRS and CDR2 YFSETQ. The CDR3 has 14 amino acids. The CDR3 loop reads CASSLGTGIYELYF. CDR3 DNA sequence: TGCGCCAGCAGCTTGGGGACAGGGATATACGAGCTGTACTTC. The complete variable domain, with remaining parts taken from reference TRBV5-1 and TRBJ2-7, reads KAGVTQTPRYLIKTRGQQVTLSCSPISGHRSVSWYQQTPGQGLQFLFEYFSETQRNKGNFPGRFSGRQFSNSRSEMNVSTLELGDSALYLCASSLGTGIYELYFGPGTRLTVT.

The CDR3 sequence is CASSTGQGYEQYF. CDR3 in DNA: TGTGCCAGCAGCACCGGACAGGGCTACGAGCAGTACTTC. The chain links TRBV11-3 to TRBJ2-7; 8 bases map to TRBD1. This CDR3 is built from 13 residues. CDR1 is SGHNT and CDR2 is YENEEA in the germline V gene. After removal of 5 bases from V and 3 bases from J, the junction contained 3 bases not matched to a gene.

The CDR3 region has the DNA TGTGCCAGCAGCTTAGAACACTATTTGCGGGAGGACAATGAGCAGTTCTTC. Translation gives CASSLEHYLREDNEQFF. The gene calls are TRBV7-6 and TRBJ2-1; 8 nucleotides align to TRBD2. Trimming at V came to 1 base and at J to 5 bases, leaving 10 bases not matched to a gene. From germline, CDR1 is SGHVS and CDR2 FNYEAQ. This CDR3 has 17 residues.

The chain uses TRBV6-2 or TRBV6-3 and TRBJ1-2; D unresolved. The germline CDR1 and CDR2 sequences are MNHEY and SVGEGT. CDR3 size: 15 residues. V dropped 0 bases and J dropped 8 bases, with 16 bases sitting between them. The CDR3: CASSYSNEGAGGYTF. CDR3 DNA sequence: TGTGCCAGCAGTTACTCGAACGAGGGAGCGGGAGGCTACACCTTC.

The chain combines TRBV29-1 with TRBJ1-2; possibly TRBD1 for D (6 bases). The CDR3 runs 13 residues. Germline values: CDR1 SQVTM, CDR2 ANQGSEA. Between the trimmed V and J ends, which lost 5 bases and 6 bases, there was a span of 16 bases. CDR3 protein: CSVRGATIDGYTF. CDR3 nucleotides: TGCAGCGTTCGGGGGGCTACTATCGATGGCTACACCTTC.

The chain carries TRBV13 and TRBJ2-1, with a tentative D call TRBD2 (7 bases). The CDR3 runs to 17 residues. V was shortened by 5 bases and J by 6 bases, with 23 bases between the two germline ends. In germline, CDR1 is PRHDT, CDR2 FYEKMQ (reference sequence). CDR3 protein: CASSPRGGPQGRNEQFF. CDR3 nucleotide sequence: TGTGCCAGCAGCCCTAGGGGGGGGCCTCAAGGTCGCAATGAGCAGTTCTTC.